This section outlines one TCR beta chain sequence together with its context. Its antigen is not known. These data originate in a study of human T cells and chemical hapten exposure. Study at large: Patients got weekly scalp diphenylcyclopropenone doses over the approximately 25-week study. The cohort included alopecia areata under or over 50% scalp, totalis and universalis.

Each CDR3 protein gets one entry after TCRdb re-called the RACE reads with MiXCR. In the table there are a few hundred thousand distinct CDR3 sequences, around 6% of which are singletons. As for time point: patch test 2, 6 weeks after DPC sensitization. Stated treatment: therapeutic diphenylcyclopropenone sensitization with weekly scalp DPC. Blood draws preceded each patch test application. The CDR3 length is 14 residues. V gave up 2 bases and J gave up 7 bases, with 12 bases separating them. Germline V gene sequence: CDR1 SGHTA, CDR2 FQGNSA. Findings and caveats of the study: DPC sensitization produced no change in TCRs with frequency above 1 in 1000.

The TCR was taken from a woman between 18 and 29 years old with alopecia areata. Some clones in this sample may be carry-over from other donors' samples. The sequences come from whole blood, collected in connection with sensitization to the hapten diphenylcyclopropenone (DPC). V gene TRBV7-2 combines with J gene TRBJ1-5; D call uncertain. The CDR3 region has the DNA TGTGCCAGCAGCTTACTATCGGGCGGGCAGCCCCAGCATTTT. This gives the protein CASSLLSGGQPQHF.